This T cell receptor beta chain was found in a study of T cell responses to AZD1222 COVID-19 vaccine. Remarks on this clone: Its antigen remains unknown.

The assay was immunoSEQ multiplex PCR, and TCRdb's table has in-frame clones only and misses some. Counted here are fewer than 100,000 clones, nearly 90% occurring once; the ten biggest clones make up 8.4%. Study-level findings and limits: In a largely white British group with more females than males, clonal diversity was possibly underestimated. In the spike-specific TCR repertoire, nearly half reportedly target unmutated variant regions.

V gave up 0 bases and J gave up 8 bases, with 10 bases separating them. CDR1 MNHNS and CDR2 SASEGT come from the germline V gene. The CDR3 is made up of 13 amino acids. The material was peripheral blood, obtained on day 0 of AZD1222 vaccination. The chain employs TRBV6-1 and TRBJ1-2; the D is unclear. This TCR was recovered from an adult in good health. CDR3: CASSEAPSTGYTF. Here the CDR3 DNA reads TGTGCCAGCAGTGAAGCGCCATCAACCGGCTACACCTTC.